The 13 T cell receptor beta chains in this list originate from one sample, sequenced in a study of Ad26.COV2.S vaccination and SARS-CoV-2 variants (dated by TCRdb to the early 2020s). The library was obtained by the immunoSEQ multiplex PCR assay. In TCRdb, the immuneACCESS table is reduced to in-frame sequences with V and J assigned. These tables do not hold every clone; where another copy was compared, an unresolved V gene accounts for under half, and the others remain unexplained. This sample comprises some 320,000 clones, just under 85% of them detected only once. 2% to 2.5% of the sample comes from the top ten. The meaning of the sample's treatment or condition label: some 20 received Ad26.COV2.S at low or high dose, single or two shots; five or six received placebo; per-sample allocation not given. For vaccine and placebo recipients, the sequenced repertoires came from samples collected on day 63 after the first injection.

The specimen was peripheral blood, collected in a trial of Ad26.COV2.S vaccine versus placebo. The receptors were sampled from a person between 18 and 59 years old who received the Ad26.COV2.S COVID-19 vaccine or a placebo.

This chain uses TRBV30 with TRBJ1-3; D unclear. Looked up from germline, CDR1 is GTSNPN and CDR2 is SVGIG (reference sequence). Trimming stripped 0 bases from V and 0 bases from J, with 3 bases between. CDR3 length equals 13 residues. DNA of the CDR3: TGTGCCTGGAGTGTAAGCTCTGGAAACACCATATATTTT. This gives the protein CAWSVSSGNTIYF.

The V and J genes are TRBV4-2 and TRBJ2-7, with D unclear. Germline CDR1 reads LGHNA; CDR2 reads YNFKEQ. This CDR3 is built from 12 residues. V lost 0 bases and J 8 bases, leaving 8 bases between the germline ends. CDR3 bases: TGTGCCAGCAGCCAAGAAGGGCAGAAGCAGTACTTC. Protein product: CASSQEGQKQYF.

V usage is TRBV19 and J usage is TRBJ1-3; D is perhaps TRBD1 (6 bases). Germline V gene data show CDR1 as LNHDA and CDR2 as SQIVND (reference sequence). V dropped 5 bases and J dropped 4 bases, with 12 bases sitting between them. The length of the CDR3 is 14 residues. In DNA, the CDR3 is TGTGCCAGTAGTTTAGGACAGAAAGGAAACACCATATATTTT. Its protein product is CASSLGQKGNTIYF. The variable domain in full, completed from reference TRBV19 and TRBJ1-3, reads DGGITQSPKYLFRKEGQNVTLSCEQNLNHDAMYWYRQDPGQGLRLIYYSQIVNDFQKGDIAEGYSVSREKKESFPLTVTSAQKNPTAFYLCASSLGQKGNTIYFGEGSWLTVV.

The chain links TRBV5-4 to TRBJ2-5; 7 bases are a match to TRBD2. CDR1 SGHNT and CDR2 YYREEE come from the germline V gene (reference sequence). The CDR3 length is 17 residues. J gave up 7 bases and V 1 base, and 16 bases lay outside the gene matches. The CDR3 sequence: CASSLKLGGGAKGTQYF. The DNA for the CDR3 is TGTGCCAGCAGCTTGAAGCTGGGGGGGGGAGCCAAGGGGACCCAGTACTTC.

The rearrangement links TRBV2 to TRBJ2-3, with D maybe TRBD1 (5 bases). Germline V CDR1 and CDR2: SNHLY, FYNNEI. The germline V and J ends were trimmed by 7 bases and 4 bases, with 15 bases remaining between them. This CDR3 is 14 amino acids long. CDR3 region: CASTLLGQSDTQYF. CDR3 nucleotides: TGTGCCAGCACCCTCCTGGGGCAGTCAGATACGCAGTATTTT.

This CDR3 reads CASSSLSTDTQYF. The CDR3, as DNA: TGCGCCAGCAGCTCCCTAAGCACAGATACGCAGTATTTT. The chain employs TRBV4-1 and TRBJ2-3; D not resolved. V lost 5 bases and J 0 bases, leaving 6 bases between the germline ends. CDR3 length: 13 residues. Germline loops: CDR1 MGHRA, CDR2 YSYEKL.

J is TRBJ2-7 and V is TRBV20-1; either TRBD1 or TRBD2 may fit D (5 bases each). There are 12 residues in the CDR3. Trimming took off 3 bases at V and 6 bases at J, with 12 bases between the two ends. Germline CDR1 and CDR2: DFQATT and SNEGSKA (reference sequence). The CDR3 sequence: CSASGTTGEQYF. CDR3 in DNA: TGCAGTGCTAGTGGGACCACCGGCGAGCAGTACTTC.

Regarding this clone: A junction end diverges from the germline sequence, so it may reflect a read error. Other DNA sequences in this sample translate to the same CDR3. This chain links TRBV3-1 (or the pseudogene TRBV3-2) with TRBJ2-7; 7 positions agree with TRBD1. The CDR3 contains 15 residues. Germline-derived CDR1 and CDR2 are LGHDT and YNNKEL (reference sequence). CDR3 nucleotide sequence: TGTGCCAGCAGCCAACCGACAGGGAGTACCTACGAGCAATACTTC. Encoded protein: CASSQPTGSTYEQYF.

As regards this clone: The identical CDR3 is also encoded by other nucleotide sequences in the sample. The chain is built from TRBV12-5 and TRBJ2-6; the D is unclear. Germline V gene lookup returns CDR1 LGHNT and CDR2 FRNRAP. The CDR3 length is 13 residues. The V end was cut by 2 bases, the J end by 1 base, with 0 bases between. CDR3 residues: CASGLSGANVLTF. The CDR3 bases are TGTGCTAGTGGTTTGTCTGGGGCCAACGTCCTGACTTTC. The full variable domain, its missing parts supplied by reference TRBV12-5 and TRBJ2-6, is DARVTQTPRHKVTEMGQEVTMRCQPILGHNTVFWYRQTMMQGLELLAYFRNRAPLDDSGMPKDRFSAEMPDATLATLKIQPSEPRDSAVYFCASGLSGANVLTFGAGSRLTVL.

The table lists this clone with a few counts. The chain couples TRBV5-6 to TRBJ1-5; 8 bases fit TRBD1. V dropped 3 bases and J dropped 3; count of bases not matched to a gene: 5. This CDR3 has 15 amino acids. Germline V gene lookup returns CDR1 SGHDT and CDR2 YYEEEE. The CDR3 is CASSSGQGINQPQHF. CDR3 coding DNA: TGTGCCAGCAGCTCAGGACAGGGAATCAATCAGCCCCAGCATTTT.

This chain joins TRBV27 and TRBJ1-4; D is unclear. V lost 3 bases and J 8 bases, leaving 16 bases between the germline ends. The germline gives CDR1 MNHEY, CDR2 SMNVEV (reference sequence). This CDR3 region has 15 residues. CDR3 coding DNA: TGTGCCAGCAGTTTTGAGGCCACGACTCGGGAAAAACTGTTTTTT. As protein: CASSFEATTREKLFF.

The chain combines TRBV5-1 with TRBJ2-4, with D uncertain. V was clipped by 4 bases and J by 1 base, with 6 bases between them. The germline gives CDR1 SGHRS, CDR2 YFSETQ. The CDR3 has 13 amino acids. As DNA, the CDR3 is TGCGCCAGCAGCGAGACGGCCAAAAACATTCAGTACTTC. Amino acids: CASSETAKNIQYF.

This chain uses TRBV24-1 with TRBJ1-2, with no clear D. Germline CDR1 reads KGHDR; CDR2 reads SFDVKD. With 8 bases removed from V and 0 bases from J, the gap between germline ends came to 9 bases. The CDR3 totals 13 residues. The DNA for the CDR3 is TGTGCCACCAAGGAAGGACCTAACTATGGCTACACCTTC. This encodes CATKEGPNYGYTF.